A single sample is the source of the 12 T cell receptor beta chains below, sequenced in a study of T-cell memory formation after mild COVID-19. TCRdb re-analysed the 5' RACE reads in MiXCR, keeping a single row per CDR3 protein. Among approximately 65,000 distinct CDR3 sequences listed, 16% were seen once. Sequencing was performed on PBMCs or a T cell subset sorted from them (not recorded which). The receptor set was obtained from an adult woman who had mild COVID-19 (a few samples of this study predate the infection). Cell type and time point are not known.

The V call is TRBV27, the J call TRBJ2-1, with D unresolved. The CDR3 is 16 amino acids. V lost 1 base to trimming and J lost 0 bases, with 10 bases between them. The germline V gene has CDR1 MNHEY and CDR2 SMNVEV (reference sequence). CDR3 in amino acids: CASSLLALSSYNEQFF. The DNA for the CDR3 is TGTGCCAGCAGTTTATTAGCCCTGAGCTCCTACAATGAGCAGTTCTTC.

The chain couples TRBV7-6 to TRBJ2-7; 7 nucleotides line up with TRBD2. V shed 1 base, J shed 7 bases, and the junction held 7 bases outside the gene matches. The V gene's germline CDR1 is SGHVS and CDR2 FNYEAQ. This CDR3 comprises 14 residues. CDR3: CASSLGEGLREQYF. CDR3 coding DNA: TGTGCCAGCAGCTTAGGGGAGGGGCTCCGAGAGCAGTACTTC. The full variable domain, completed using reference TRBV7-6 and TRBJ2-7, is GAGVSQSPRYKVTKRGQDVALRCDPISGHVSLYWYRQALGQGPEFLTYFNYEAQQDKSGLPNDRFSAERPEGSISTLTIQRTEQRDSAMYRCASSLGEGLREQYFGPGTRLTVT.

This clonotype was recorded a few times. J is TRBJ1-3 and V is TRBV3-1; no clear D. V lost 0 bases, J lost 3 bases, and 9 bases lay in between. This CDR3 has 15 residues. Germline CDR1 reads LGHDT; CDR2 reads YNNKEL (reference sequence). This chain's CDR3 is CASSQDRGVGNTIYF. CDR3 in DNA: TGTGCCAGCAGCCAAGATCGCGGTGTTGGAAACACCATATATTTT.

This chain connects TRBV5-1 to TRBJ1-1; D possibly corresponds to TRBD1 (6 bases). In germline, CDR1 is SGHRS, CDR2 YFSETQ. CDR3 length equals 13 residues. Trimming left V 0 bases short and J 5 bases short, with 8 bases between. The DNA for the CDR3 is TGCGCCAGCAGCTTGGACAGGGCTACTGAAGCTTTCTTT. Amino acid sequence: CASSLDRATEAFF.

This clonotype turned up a few times. The J gene is TRBJ2-1, the V gene TRBV7-2; 13 nucleotides agree with TRBD2. The germline V gene has CDR1 SGHTA and CDR2 FQGNSA. Trimming at V came to 5 bases and at J to 10 bases, leaving 8 bases not matched to a gene. The CDR3 loop spans 15 amino acids. CDR3 sequence (DNA): TGTGCCAGCAGCCCACTAGCGGGAGGGCCGGGGGAGCAGTTCTTC. Translating gives CASSPLAGGPGEQFF.

In this sample, this clonotype turned up a few times. V and J are TRBV20-1 and TRBJ1-6; TRBD1 matches 7 bases. CDR1 and CDR2 from the germline V gene are DFQATT and SNEGSKA (reference sequence). J gave up 6 bases and V 6 bases, and 8 bases lay outside the gene matches. The CDR3 loop spans 14 amino acids. The chain's CDR3 is CSAPAGTANSPLHF. CDR3 nucleotide sequence: TGCAGTGCCCCGGCCGGGACAGCTAATTCACCCCTCCACTTT.

This clonotype was seen many times. The chain carries TRBV7-9 and TRBJ2-3; 8 bases agree with TRBD2. The CDR3 consists of 15 residues. Looked up from germline, CDR1 is SEHNR and CDR2 is FQNEAQ (reference sequence). The J segment lost 5 bases and the V segment lost 6 bases, leaving 10 bases of the junction unmatched. The CDR3, as DNA: TGTGCCAGCAGGAACGGGGGGGCCGGAGAAGATACGCAGTATTTT. Protein product: CASRNGGAGEDTQYF.

This clonotype was seen at least ten times. The chain recombines TRBV7-8 with TRBJ2-3; the D gene is possibly TRBD2 (6 bases). CDR1 and CDR2 from the germline V gene are SGHVS and FQNEAQ. The CDR3 length is 15 residues. The V and J ends lost 4 bases and 1 base respectively, with 12 bases between them. CDR3 loop: CASSSSEARTDTQYF. The CDR3 nucleotides read TGTGCCAGCAGCTCTAGCGAGGCCCGCACAGATACGCAGTATTTT.

This clonotype has a handful of counts. The rearrangement uses TRBV5-1 and TRBJ2-7; D uncertain. Germline V gives CDR1 SGHRS, CDR2 YFSETQ. The CDR3 is 12 amino acids. Deletions cut 2 bases from V and 5 bases from J, with 8 bases between. Here the CDR3 reads CASSFYSDEQYF. The CDR3 region has the DNA TGCGCCAGCAGCTTTTACAGTGACGAGCAGTACTTC.

As for this clonotype: A much larger clonotype is one base distant, so this may be a read error. The chain has TRBV6-5 and TRBJ2-5; D unclear. The germline CDR1 and CDR2 sequences are MNHEY and SVGAGI. V lost 5 bases and J 5 bases, leaving 12 bases between the germline ends. CDR3 length equals 13 residues. The CDR3 here is CASSRDPRETQYF. The CDR3 DNA sequence: TGTGCCAGCAGTCGCGACCCTAGGGAGACCCAGTACTTC.

The J gene is TRBJ2-6, the V gene TRBV16; unclear D gene. The V end lost 2 bases, the J end lost 0 bases, and 5 bases lay between the germline ends. The CDR3 spans 15 residues. CDR1 is KGHSY and CDR2 is FQNENV in the germline V gene. The CDR3 bases are TGTGCCAGCAGCCAAGGGTACTCTGGGGCCAACGTCCTGACTTTC. It codes for CASSQGYSGANVLTF.

V is TRBV4-2 and J is TRBJ2-1; 8 nucleotides line up with TRBD1. CDR1 LGHNA and CDR2 YNFKEQ come from the germline V gene. V lost 0 bases and J lost 4; bases outside the gene matches: 8. This CDR3 comprises 17 residues. CDR3 DNA: TGTGCCAGCAGCCAAGATTTTAGGAGACAGGGGTACAATGAGCAGTTCTTC. Its translation: CASSQDFRRQGYNEQFF.